The entry that follows covers one T cell receptor (beta chain) sequence. It lacks a known antigen. Base qualities are not at hand, and no much larger clone is one base apart. CDR1 MNHEY and CDR2 SVGAGI were looked up in the germline V gene. V was cut back by 7 bases and J by 2 bases, leaving a gap of 15 bases between them. The CDR3, from cysteine to phenylalanine, totals 15 residues. The sequence is cut down to CDR3 DNA, 45 bases in frame from base 1. These data belong to a study of Ad26.COV2.S vaccination and SARS-CoV-2 variants (dated by TCRdb to about 2021). Describing the broader study: Vaccine-arm donors were drawn from COV1001, a multicentre, randomized, double-blind, placebo-controlled phase I-IIa trial of Ad26.COV2.S in healthy adults. Ad26.COV2.S was given intramuscularly at 5x10^10 or 1x10^11 viral particles, as a single shot or as two shots 56 days apart. Sequencing of the TCRbeta repertoire served to evaluate the specificity and breadth of SARS-CoV-2-reactive T cell receptors following Ad26.COV2.S vaccination. The TCR-sequenced set comprised approximately 32 samples: about 19 Ad26.COV2.S vaccine recipients, 5 placebo recipients and 8 SARS-CoV-2 convalescent individuals. Trial participants were randomized into five groups of five: low-dose or high-dose Ad26.COV2.S given once or twice, or placebo on both occasions. Investigators did not know the trial group allocation while performing experiments and assessing outcomes.

The immunoSEQ Assay was used to sequence TCRbeta CDR3 regions. After extraction, genomic DNA underwent amplification by bias-controlled multiplex PCR, followed by high-throughput sequencing. The paper's data handling went like this. To quantify the absolute abundance of each unique TCRbeta CDR3 region, sequences were collapsed and filtered. Usable DNA was measured by amplifying reference genes present in all nucleated cells, and TCRbeta template counts were normalized to that usable DNA to estimate T cell fraction. Repertoire TCRs were annotated as SARS-CoV-2-specific when V gene, CDR3 amino acid sequence and J gene were exactly matched to a known reactive TCR set. The reference SARS-CoV-2 TCR set was derived from MIRA and filtered for enrichment in COVID-19-positive ImmuneCODE repertoires, a step that removed public or cross-reactive TCRs. Based on the MIRA antigens, annotated TCRs were further analysed at the level of specific ORF or position within ORF. Breadth was defined as the number of annotated unique rearrangements divided by the total number of unique productive rearrangements, and depth was defined as the summed frequency of the annotated unique rearrangements. Two-sided Wilcoxon rank-sum tests were applied when comparing TCR breadth between groups. TCRdb obtained this table from immuneACCESS and retained in-frame rearrangements with V and J assigned. These tables miss some clones; where compared with another copy, unresolved V genes account for less than half of the shortfall, and the remainder is unexplained. The V and J calls and the clone size are those of that table, but D and trimming were determined from the DNA. The sample table holds 200,000 to 300,000 clones, of which approximately 88% were seen once. About 10% of the sample lies in the top ten.

On the study overall, not on this receptor specifically: The study was not powered for comparison of responses between vaccine doses or regimens. Spike-specific TCR breadth was higher in Ad26.COV2.S recipients than in placebo recipients (P = 0.0014). Non-spike TCR breadth was comparable between vaccine and placebo recipients, consistent with the vaccine containing only spike. According to the authors, total T cell responses may have been underestimated by the TCR breadth and depth analyses. After vaccination, substantial breadth of spike-specific CD8+ and CD4+ T cell responses was reported.

What this sample's treatment or condition label stands for: roughly 20 received Ad26.COV2.S at low or high dose, single or two shots; several received placebo; per-sample allocation not given. Repertoires of vaccine and placebo recipients were sequenced from samples collected on day 63 after the first injection. In Cohort 1b, 25 adults aged 18-55 years were enrolled at a single site in Boston, USA, between 29 July and 7 August 2020. Ad26.COV2.S was a replication-incompetent adenovirus type 26 vector expressing a prefusion-stabilized SARS-CoV-2 spike protein from the original Wuhan strain. The sequence links TRBV6-5 to TRBJ1-5, with the D gene too uncertain to name. This receptor was identified in a person between 18 and 65 years old who received the Ad26.COV2.S COVID-19 vaccine or a placebo. The source material was peripheral blood, sampled in a trial of Ad26.COV2.S vaccine versus placebo. For the CDR3, the sequence is CASTPLRGGNQPQHF. The bases read TGTGCCAGCACCCCCTTACGGGGTGGCAATCAGCCCCAGCATTTT.